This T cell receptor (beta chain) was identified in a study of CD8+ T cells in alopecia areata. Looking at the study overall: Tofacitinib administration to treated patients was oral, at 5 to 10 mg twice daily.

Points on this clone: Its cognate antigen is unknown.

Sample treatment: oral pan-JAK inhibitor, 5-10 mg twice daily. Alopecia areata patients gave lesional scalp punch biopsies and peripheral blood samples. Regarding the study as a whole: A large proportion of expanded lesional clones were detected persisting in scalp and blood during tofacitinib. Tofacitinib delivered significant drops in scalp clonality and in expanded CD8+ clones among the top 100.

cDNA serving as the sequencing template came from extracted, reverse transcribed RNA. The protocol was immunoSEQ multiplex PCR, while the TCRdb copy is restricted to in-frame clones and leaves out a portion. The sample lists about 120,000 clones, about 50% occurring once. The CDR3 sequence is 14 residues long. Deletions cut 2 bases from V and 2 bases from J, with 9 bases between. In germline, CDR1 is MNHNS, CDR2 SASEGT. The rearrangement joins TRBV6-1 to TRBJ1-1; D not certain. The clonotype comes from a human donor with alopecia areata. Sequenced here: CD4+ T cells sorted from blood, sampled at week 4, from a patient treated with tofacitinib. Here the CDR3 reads CASSELKDNTEAFF. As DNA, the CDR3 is TGTGCCAGCAGTGAATTAAAGGATAACACTGAAGCTTTCTTT.